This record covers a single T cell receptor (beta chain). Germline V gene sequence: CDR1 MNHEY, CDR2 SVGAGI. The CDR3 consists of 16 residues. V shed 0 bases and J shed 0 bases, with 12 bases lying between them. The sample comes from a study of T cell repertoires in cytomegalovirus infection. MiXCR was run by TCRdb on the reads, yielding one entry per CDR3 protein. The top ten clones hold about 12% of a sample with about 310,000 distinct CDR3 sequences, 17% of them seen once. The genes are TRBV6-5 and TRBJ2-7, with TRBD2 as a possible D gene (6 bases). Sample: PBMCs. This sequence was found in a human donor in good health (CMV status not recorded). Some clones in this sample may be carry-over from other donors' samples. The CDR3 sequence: CASSYSGGASSYEQYF. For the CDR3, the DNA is TGTGCCAGCAGTTACTCTGGCGGGGCCAGCTCCTACGAGCAGTACTTC.